The 6 T cell receptor beta chains below all came from one sample that was sequenced in a study of T cells in women clearing cervical HPV infection. Some clones are missing from TCRdb's copy, which holds only in-frame ones; the method was immunoSEQ multiplex PCR. This sample's table has about 30,000 clones. Sequencing was carried out using blood buffy coat. The origin of the receptors is a woman between 18 and 70 years old with a cervical HPV16 infection that either progressed to CIN3+ or cleared (not recorded which).

Turning to this clone: The read ends 3 residues shy of where the CDR3 ends; the end is completed using the germline J gene. The V gene is TRBV10-3, the J gene TRBJ2-7, with 9 positions matching TRBD1. The trim removed 6 bases at V and 3 bases at J, leaving 9 bases unmatched. Germline values: CDR1 ENHRY, CDR2 SYGVKD. The CDR3 runs to 15 residues. Incomplete CDR3 DNA: TGTGCCATCAGGGCGGGACAGGGAGGGGTCTACGAG. Translated, it gives CAIRAGQGGVYE. The full CDR3 is CAIRAGQGGVYEQYF.

As regards this clone: The CDR3 end falls 3 residues outside the read, so it is completed with the germline J gene. This rearrangement joins TRBV6-2 or TRBV6-3 to TRBJ2-2; D call uncertain. The CDR3 sequence is 13 residues long. Germline V gene lookup returns CDR1 MNHEY and CDR2 SVGEGT. Trimming took 7 bases from V and 7 from J, leaving 13 bases between them. This CDR3 is CASTPDLVGELFF. The sequenced CDR3 bases are TGTGCCAGCACCCCGGATCTAGTCGGGGAG.

As to this clone: The CDR3 extends 3 residues past the end of the read, so its final part is completed from the germline J gene. The chain carries TRBV19 and TRBJ2-2; 9 bases match TRBD2. This CDR3 is 14 amino acids long. The germline CDR1 and CDR2 sequences are LNHDA and SQIVND (reference sequence). The CDR3 DNA, read in part, is TGTGCCAGTAGTATCCCAGGCGGGAGGGAAAAG. Its protein product is CASSIPGGREK. The full CDR3 protein is CASSIPGGREKLFF.

With regard to this clone: The read falls 3 residues short of the CDR3 end, and the missing part is taken from the germline J gene. The V gene is TRBV29-1, the J gene TRBJ2-5; TRBD2 agrees at 11 bases. Germline V gene lookup returns CDR1 SQVTM and CDR2 ANQGSEA. This CDR3 has 14 amino acids. Unmatched junction bases numbered 3, after V lost 2 bases and J lost 4 bases. Here the CDR3 reads CSVELAGGGETQYF. CDR3 DNA (partial): TGCAGCGTTGAACTAGCGGGAGGTGGAGAGACC.

As to this clone: The read terminates 3 residues before the CDR3 end, so the remaining end is supplied by the germline J gene. The chain carries TRBV19 and TRBJ1-2; D remains unclear. The CDR3 runs 13 residues. Germline V gives CDR1 LNHDA, CDR2 SQIVND (reference sequence). CDR3 in amino acids: CASSIERDNDYTF. Incomplete CDR3 DNA: TGTGCCAGTAGTATAGAACGTGACAATGAC.

Incomplete CDR3 DNA: TGTGCCAGTAGTTCGAGCTCCCGGTCGTGGGCCAACGTG. Encoded protein: CASSSSSRSWANV. From start to end, the CDR3 is CASSSSSRSWANVLFF. V usage is TRBV19 and J usage is TRBJ2-2; D is uncertain. With the read ending 3 residues before the CDR3 end, the germline J gene is used to fill in that end. This CDR3 spans 16 amino acids. CDR1 and CDR2 from the germline V gene are LNHDA and SQIVND (reference sequence).